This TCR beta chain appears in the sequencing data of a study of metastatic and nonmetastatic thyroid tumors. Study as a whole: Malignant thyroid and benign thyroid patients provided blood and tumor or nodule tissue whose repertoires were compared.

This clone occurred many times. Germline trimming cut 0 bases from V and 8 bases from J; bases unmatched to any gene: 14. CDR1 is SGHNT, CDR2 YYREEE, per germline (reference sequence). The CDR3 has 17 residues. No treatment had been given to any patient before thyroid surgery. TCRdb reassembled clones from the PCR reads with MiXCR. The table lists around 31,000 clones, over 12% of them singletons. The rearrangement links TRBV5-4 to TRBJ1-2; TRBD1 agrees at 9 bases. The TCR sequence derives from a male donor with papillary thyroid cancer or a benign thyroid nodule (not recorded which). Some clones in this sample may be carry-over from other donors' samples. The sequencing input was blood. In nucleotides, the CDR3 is TGTGCCAGCAGCTTGGTGGGGACAGGGCCTGCCGTGGGGGGCTACACCTTC. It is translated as CASSLVGTGPAVGGYTF.